This TCR beta chain was sequenced during a study of blood T cells in healthy people across ages. Notes on the study in general: Investigators treated diversity estimates from one million T cells as underestimates.

A second PCR, run for about 7 to 11 cycles, used a sample-barcoded 5' primer plus a J-beta primer mix. TCRdb re-derived calls from the 5' RACE reads in MiXCR, one entry per CDR3 protein. The table includes 1.5 million to 2 million distinct CDR3 sequences, about 30% detected once. Turning to this clonotype: The antigen is not known.

Trimming pared 1 base from V and 8 bases from J, leaving 11 bases between. Germline assignment: CDR1 LNHNV and CDR2 YYDKDF (reference sequence). This CDR3 is 14 amino acids long. The sequence derives from a woman aged 25 to 45 in good health. V is TRBV15 and J is TRBJ1-4; no reliable D call. The sequenced sample was blood. The CDR3 nucleotides read TGTGCCACCAGCAGAGGCAGGCTGGTGGAAAAACTGTTTTTT. Translated, it gives CATSRGRLVEKLFF. Combining the CDR3 with reference TRBV15 and TRBJ1-4 gives the whole variable domain DAMVIQNPRYQVTQFGKPVTLSCSQTLNHNVMYWYQQKSSQAPKLLFHYYDKDFNNEADTPDNFQSRRPNTSFCFLDIRSPGLGDTAMYLCATSRGRLVEKLFFGSGTQLSVL.